This T cell receptor (beta chain) derives from a study of blood T cell repertoires in COVID-19. Turning to the study itself: The samples span acute and convalescent COVID-19 from the United States, Italy and Spain.

Germline CDR1 and CDR2: SGHRS and YFSETQ. The CDR3 consists of 14 residues. The junction had 2 bases not matched to a gene; V was cut back by 0 bases and J by 5 bases. Clones were read by immunoSEQ multiplex PCR, and TCRdb kept only the in-frame ones, dropping some. The profile shows roughly 190,000 clones, roughly 84% of them singletons. Sequenced material: peripheral blood. The rearrangement joins TRBV5-1 to TRBJ2-7; TRBD2 agrees at 10 bases. The TCR originated in a human donor in a cohort sampled during active COVID-19. The CDR3 nucleotides are TGCGCCAGCAGCTTGGGCCTAGCGGGAGACGAGCAGTACTTC. It translates to CASSLGLAGDEQYF.